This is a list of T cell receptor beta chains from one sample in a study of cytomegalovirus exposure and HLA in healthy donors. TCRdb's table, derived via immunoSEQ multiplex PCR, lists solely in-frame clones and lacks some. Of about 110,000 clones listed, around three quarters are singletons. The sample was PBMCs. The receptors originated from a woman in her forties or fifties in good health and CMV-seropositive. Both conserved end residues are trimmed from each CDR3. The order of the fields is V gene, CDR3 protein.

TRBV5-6,ASSLKHAFSTDTQY
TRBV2,ASSETLGEF
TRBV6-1,ASKGGGGSYEQY
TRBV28,ASSRGQFNTEAF
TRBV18,ASSPMKDNEAF
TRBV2,ASSRGTITDTQY
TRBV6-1,ASSIVGTDYYEQY
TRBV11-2,ASSLYQYTYNEQF
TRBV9,ASSVGSYEGHIDEQF
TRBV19,ASSHPSGQSYEQY
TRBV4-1,ASSQVLAGGSEKLF
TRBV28,ASRNGRGWDTGELF
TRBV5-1,ASSLGQGGYGYT
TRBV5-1,ASSLVLGGSTDTQY
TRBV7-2,ASSLGPGSYNEQF
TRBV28,ASSLPGGGRGEKLF
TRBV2,ASRGQGREQY
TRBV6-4,ASNEGWNEQF
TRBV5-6,ASTPRGAYGYT
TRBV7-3,ASSFTGGGGEQY
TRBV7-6,ASSLDLSSHEQY
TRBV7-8,ASSLKQITEAF
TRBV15,ATSRGHRGFTEAF
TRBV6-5,ASSYSRDRSYEQY
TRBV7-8,ASSLGAGGGYEQY
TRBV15,ATSRRQGSGEQY
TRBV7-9,ASRTASYNSPLH
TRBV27,ASSPLPRDQPQH
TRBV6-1,ASSERTRNTEAF
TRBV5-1,ASSLDRASTDTQY
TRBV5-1,ASRSDSGYGYT
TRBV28,ASDPRGGGGIYEQY
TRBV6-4,ASSGTETDTQY
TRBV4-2,ASSQDRASANTGELF
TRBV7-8,ASRTTGGAAEAF
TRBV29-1,SVETGLEETQY
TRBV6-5,ASSYSNRVVGYT
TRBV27,ASSLNGQGFYGDGYT
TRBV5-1,ASSAPTVNTEAF
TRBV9,ASSVAGGRHTGELF
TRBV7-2,ASSLSGGYSGYT
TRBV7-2,ASSMGGASNQPQH
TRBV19,ASSIDGGLAGVSNEQF
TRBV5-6,ASSLVAGGLSTDTQY
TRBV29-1,SVQVHSSYEQY
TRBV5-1,ASSSRTGGGGYGYT
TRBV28,ASSLEPDRVASPLH
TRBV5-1,ASSLAGQNTGELF